The 18 T cell receptor beta chains in this list originate from one sample, sequenced in a study of beta chain features in type 1 diabetes. General observations from the study: Shortening that was moderate but significant affected the TCRB CDR3s of Type 1 diabetes patients in all four CD4+ subsets.

The antigens of these receptors remain unknown. Isolated RNA was reverse transcribed in full, so expressed TCRB transcripts were sequenced. Profiling relied on immunoSEQ multiplex PCR, and the TCRdb table lists in-frame clones only, not all of them. The data show some 170,000 clones, roughly 63% seen once. Source material: naive CD4+ T cells from blood. The receptors stem from a young man with type 1 diabetes.

This clone appeared a few times. J is TRBJ2-7 and V is TRBV7-9, with 9 bases that match TRBD1. CDR1 is SEHNR, CDR2 FQNEAQ, per germline (reference sequence). J lost 2 bases, V lost 3 bases, and 5 bases had no gene match. The CDR3 is 15 amino acids. CDR3 bases: TGTGCCAGCAGCTTTAGACAGGGGGTCCCCTACGAGCAGTACTTC. The encoded protein is CASSFRQGVPYEQYF.

This chain joins TRBV29-1 and TRBJ2-7; 8 nucleotides match TRBD1. Per germline, CDR1 SQVTM and CDR2 ANQGSEA. After removal of 6 bases from V and 5 bases from J, the junction contained 6 bases not matched to a gene. The CDR3 is 12 residues long. The CDR3 DNA reads as TGCAGCGTGGCCAGGGGGCAGGACGAGCAGTACTTC. It yields the protein CSVARGQDEQYF.

About this clone itself: Germline and junction disagree at one end, which may indicate a read error. This chain uses TRBV5-4 with TRBJ2-5, with 7 bases fitting TRBD2. This CDR3 is 16 amino acids long. Looked up from germline, CDR1 is SGHNT and CDR2 is YYREEE (reference sequence). CDR3 bases: TGCGCCAGCAGCCAGAGCGGGACCCCGGAAGGGGAGACCCAGTACTTC. This codes for CASSQSGTPEGETQYF. Variable domain in full (rest from reference TRBV5-4 and TRBJ2-5): ETGVTQSPTHLIKTRGQQVTLRCSSQSGHNTVSWYQQALGQGPQFIFQYYREEENGRGNFPPRFSGLQFPNYSSELNVNALELDDSALYLCASSQSGTPEGETQYFGPGTRLLVL.

V gene TRBV20-1 combines with J gene TRBJ2-5, with D tentatively TRBD2 (6 bases). V lost 7 bases and J lost 5, with 11 bases in between. The CDR3 loop spans 11 amino acids. Germline values: CDR1 DFQATT, CDR2 SNEGSKA (reference sequence). CDR3 sequence reads: CSGGGAETQYF. The CDR3 region has the DNA TGCAGTGGGGGCGGGGCGGAGACCCAGTACTTC.

The V and J genes are TRBV2 and TRBJ2-7; maybe TRBD2 (6 bases). The germline gives CDR1 SNHLY, CDR2 FYNNEI. The CDR3 covers 12 residues. Trimming removed 7 bases from V and 3 bases from J, with 10 bases in between. The CDR3 reads CASKGLHYEQYF. CDR3 in DNA: TGTGCCAGCAAGGGACTTCACTACGAGCAGTACTTC.

This chain connects TRBV10-3 to TRBJ2-1; TRBD2 matches 13 bases. Germline CDR1 reads ENHRY; CDR2 reads SYGVKD. The CDR3 sequence is 14 residues long. After removal of 5 bases from V and 8 bases from J, the junction contained 3 bases not matched to a gene. This CDR3 is CAISTSGGADEQFF. CDR3 DNA: TGTGCCATCAGTACTAGCGGGGGGGCTGATGAGCAGTTCTTC.

The chain is built from TRBV10-3 and TRBJ2-7; TRBD1 might be the D (5 bases). Germline V gives CDR1 ENHRY, CDR2 SYGVKD. The CDR3 extends over 14 amino acids. Trimming removed 6 bases from V and 0 bases from J, with 12 bases in between. The CDR3 protein is CAISRALSSYEQYF. CDR3 bases: TGTGCCATCAGCAGGGCGCTGAGCTCCTACGAGCAGTACTTC.

J is TRBJ2-5 and V is TRBV30; tentative D call: TRBD2 (6 bases). The CDR3 covers 14 residues. The V end was cut by 4 bases, the J end by 7 bases, with 19 bases between. The V gene's germline CDR1 is GTSNPN and CDR2 SVGIG (reference sequence). CDR3 protein: CAWTRATQGGTQYF. The CDR3 DNA sequence: TGTGCCTGGACCCGTGCCACCCAGGGAGGGACCCAGTACTTC. Supplemented by reference TRBV30 and TRBJ2-5, the full variable domain reads SQTIHQWPATLVQPVGSPLSLECTVEGTSNPNLYWYRQAAGRGLQLLFYSVGIGQISSEVPQNLSASRPQDRQFILSSKKLLLSDSGFYLCAWTRATQGGTQYFGPGTRLLVL.

V usage is TRBV25-1 and J usage is TRBJ1-1; D call uncertain. V lost 8 bases and J 1 base, leaving 11 bases between the germline ends. CDR3 length: 13 amino acids. CDR1 and CDR2 (germline): MGHDK, SYGVNS. This CDR3 is CASVRGWNTEAFF. The CDR3 DNA follows: TGTGCCAGCGTGCGGGGATGGAACACTGAAGCTTTCTTT.

The rearrangement links TRBV6-5 to TRBJ1-1; D remains ambiguous. V was clipped by 8 bases and J by 6 bases, with 10 bases between them. This CDR3 is 11 amino acids long. CDR1 and CDR2 from the germline V gene are MNHEY and SVGAGI. The CDR3 nucleotides read TGTGCCAGCCTGGGCGACGCTGAAGCTTTCTTT. Translation gives CASLGDAEAFF.

The V and J genes are TRBV7-8 and TRBJ1-1; D is ambiguous. This CDR3 has 14 amino acids. Trimming took off 5 bases at V and 1 base at J, with 11 bases between the two ends. Germline V gene lookup returns CDR1 SGHVS and CDR2 FQNEAQ. The CDR3 region is CASSPIGENTEAFF. CDR3 bases: TGTGCCAGCAGCCCGATAGGCGAGAACACTGAAGCTTTCTTT.

The sample holds a few counts of this clone. The chain is built from TRBV10-3 and TRBJ2-3; 8 nucleotides match TRBD2. This CDR3 has 15 amino acids. After removal of 4 bases from V and 5 bases from J, the junction contained 8 bases not matched to a gene. Germline V lookup: CDR1 ENHRY, CDR2 SYGVKD. The CDR3 bases are TGTGCCATCAGTGTTAACGGGGGGGCTGGAGATACGCAGTATTTT. Protein sequence: CAISVNGGAGDTQYF.

With respect to this clone: This sample includes further DNA sequences coding for the same CDR3. The V and J genes are TRBV20-1 and TRBJ2-7; weak D call: TRBD1 (6 bases). This CDR3 is 11 amino acids long. Trimming pared 5 bases from V and 3 bases from J, leaving 8 bases between. The germline gives CDR1 DFQATT, CDR2 SNEGSKA (reference sequence). CDR3 residues: CSAPRGYEQYF. The CDR3 region has the DNA TGCAGTGCTCCCAGGGGCTACGAGCAGTACTTC.

This clone was seen more than once but under ten times. This chain links TRBV7-6 with TRBJ2-3; D is unresolved. V was pared by 1 base and J by 0 bases, with 11 bases between. Germline V gene lookup returns CDR1 SGHVS and CDR2 FNYEAQ. The CDR3 has 16 residues. CDR3 sequence: CASSLGAAPSTDTQYF. As DNA, the CDR3 is TGTGCCAGCAGCTTAGGGGCAGCTCCTAGCACAGATACGCAGTATTTT.

This chain uses TRBV30 with TRBJ2-5; TRBD1 might be the D (6 bases). There are 13 residues in the CDR3. V was shortened by 4 bases and J by 2 bases, with 11 bases between the two germline ends. Germline V gene sequence: CDR1 GTSNPN, CDR2 SVGIG (reference sequence). Written as DNA, the CDR3 is TGTGCCTGGATGCGAGGGGGACAAGAGACCCAGTACTTC. It is translated as CAWMRGGQETQYF.

V gene TRBV29-1 combines with J gene TRBJ2-3, with D tentatively TRBD1 or TRBD2 (6 bases each). Looked up from germline, CDR1 is SQVTM and CDR2 is ANQGSEA. Trimming stripped 6 bases from V and 6 bases from J, with 16 bases between. This CDR3 region has 13 residues. The CDR3 coding sequence is TGCAGCGTCGAGGGGGAGGTGGCCGATACGCAGTATTTT. Translation: CSVEGEVADTQYF.

The V call is TRBV5-1, the J call TRBJ2-5; D is uncertain. Germline-derived CDR1 and CDR2 are SGHRS and YFSETQ. The V end was cut by 0 bases, the J end by 5 bases, with 11 bases between. CDR3 length equals 14 residues. The CDR3 DNA is TGCGCCAGCAGCTTGGCGACCCTTGGGGAGACCCAGTACTTC. Its translation is CASSLATLGETQYF.

Only one count was recorded for this clone. The rearrangement links TRBV13 to TRBJ1-1, with 10 bases fitting TRBD1. J was trimmed by 5 bases and V by 5 bases; bases with no gene match: 8. The CDR3 covers 15 residues. The germline CDR1 and CDR2 sequences are PRHDT and FYEKMQ (reference sequence). CDR3 sequence (DNA): TGTGCCAGCAGCATCAGACAGGGGGCGTCTACTGAAGCTTTCTTT. This sequence encodes CASSIRQGASTEAFF.